These T cell receptor beta chains were read from a single sample in a study of PD-1 blockade in classical Hodgkin lymphoma. Data came from immunoSEQ multiplex PCR; TCRdb stores just in-frame clones and leaves some out. The sample has 100,000 to 120,000 clones, roughly nine tenths seen once; the top ten hold nearly 20%. The sample consisted of peripheral blood mononuclear cells (PBMCs), taken before the second cycle of nivolumab. Receptors were obtained from a human donor with classical Hodgkin lymphoma. Each CDR3 is given with its conserved first and last residue. Fields, in order: clone size, V gene, J gene, CDR3 protein. The listing skips clone size in some rows; elsewhere it reads once, few, many or a size class.

size: -
V: TRBV5-1
J: TRBJ2-7
CDR3: CASSPLGGGQEQYF

size: -
V: TRBV2
J: TRBJ2-1
CDR3: CASSVSFLAIHEQFF

size: -
V: TRBV18
J: TRBJ2-3
CDR3: CASSRSGRSDADTQYF

size: -
V: TRBV30
J: TRBJ2-1
CDR3: CAWSAGLYNEQFF

size: -
V: TRBV4-1
J: TRBJ2-7
CDR3: CASSQDSLAGPEPEQYF

size: -
V: TRBV28
J: -
CDR3: CASREYPHEQYF

size: -
V: TRBV15
J: TRBJ2-7
CDR3: CATSREEGAGYFETEQYF

size: -
V: TRBV7-9
J: TRBJ1-1
CDR3: CASSSTRVTAVSAFF

size: -
V: TRBV19
J: TRBJ2-7
CDR3: CASSIYGGTSYEQYF

size: -
V: TRBV11-3
J: TRBJ2-1
CDR3: CASSTRGSNEQFF

size: few
V: TRBV6-5
J: TRBJ1-3
CDR3: CASSYATGFENTIYF

size: -
V: TRBV29-1
J: TRBJ1-1
CDR3: CSVESLDPNTEAFF

size: -
V: TRBV5-4
J: TRBJ2-7
CDR3: CASSSPGLTEGEQYF

size: -
V: TRBV19
J: TRBJ1-3
CDR3: CASSIAGVLGASGNTIYF

size: -
V: TRBV6-5
J: TRBJ1-5
CDR3: CASSPGPWGNQPQHF

size: once
V: TRBV14
J: TRBJ1-4
CDR3: CASSPRQTNEKLFF

size: -
V: TRBV5-1
J: TRBJ2-1
CDR3: CASSLDSNEQFF

size: -
V: TRBV5-6
J: TRBJ2-1
CDR3: CASSLVGLEQFF

size: -
V: TRBV28
J: TRBJ2-1
CDR3: CASSQISTGEQFF

size: once
V: TRBV29-1
J: TRBJ2-7
CDR3: CSALEVVRTGGGYEQYF

size: -
V: TRBV18
J: TRBJ1-5
CDR3: CASSPMRNQPQHF

size: -
V: TRBV4-1
J: TRBJ2-7
CDR3: CASSQARTGASYEQYF

size: -
V: TRBV4-1
J: TRBJ2-1
CDR3: CASSQGTSAYNEQFF

size: -
V: TRBV4-3
J: TRBJ2-7
CDR3: CASSQGVLAAYEQYF

size: -
V: TRBV27
J: TRBJ2-1
CDR3: CASSLGATHNEQFF

size: -
V: TRBV18
J: TRBJ1-1
CDR3: CASSPGGALGTEAFF